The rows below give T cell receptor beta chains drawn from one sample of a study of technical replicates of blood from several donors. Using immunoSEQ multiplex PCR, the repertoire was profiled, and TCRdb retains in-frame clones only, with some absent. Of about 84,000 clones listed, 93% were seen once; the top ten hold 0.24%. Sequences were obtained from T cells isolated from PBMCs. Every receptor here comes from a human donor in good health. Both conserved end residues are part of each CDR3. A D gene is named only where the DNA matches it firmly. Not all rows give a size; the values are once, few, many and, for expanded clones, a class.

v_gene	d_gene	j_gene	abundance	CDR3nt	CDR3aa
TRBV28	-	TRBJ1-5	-	TGTGCCAGCAGTCTTATACAGACGATTAGCAATCAGCCCCAGCATTTT	CASSLIQTISNQPQHF
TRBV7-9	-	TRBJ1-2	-	TGTGCCAGCAGCTTAGGAGAGGGATCAAACTATGGCTACACCTTC	CASSLGEGSNYGYTF
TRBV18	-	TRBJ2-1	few	TGTGCCAGCTCACCAGGGCTCGAGAATGAGCAGTTCTTC	CASSPGLENEQFF
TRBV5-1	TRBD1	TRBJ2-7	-	TGCGCCAGCAGCCCTGACAGGGAGAAGTACTTC	CASSPDREKYF
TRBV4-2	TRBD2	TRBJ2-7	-	TGTGCCAGCAGCCAAGATGTTCTTAGGGCTAGCGGATCCTACGAGCAGTACTTC	CASSQDVLRASGSYEQYF
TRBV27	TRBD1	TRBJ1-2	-	TGTGCCAGCAGTTTTACAGGGGCCCACTACACCTTC	CASSFTGAHYTF
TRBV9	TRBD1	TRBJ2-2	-	TGTGCCAGCACCGGGACAGGGCGGAACACCGGGGAGCTGTTTTTT	CASTGTGRNTGELFF
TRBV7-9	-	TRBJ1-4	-	TGTGCCAGCAGCGCCTACAGTGGTGCTAATGAAAAACTGTTTTTT	CASSAYSGANEKLFF
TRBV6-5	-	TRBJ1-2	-	TGTGCCAGCAGAGCTGGGGGGGGAGGCTATGGCTACACCTTC	CASRAGGGGYGYTF
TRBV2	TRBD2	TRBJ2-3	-	TGTGCCAGCAGTGAAGCTGGCGGGAGCGCAGATACGCAGTATTTT	CASSEAGGSADTQYF
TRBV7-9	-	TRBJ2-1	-	TGTGCCAGCAGCCCCCTGTCGGGGGGCACTGAGCAGTTCTTC	CASSPLSGGTEQFF
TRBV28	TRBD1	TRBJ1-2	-	TGTGCCAGCAGTCCGGGACAGGGGGTCTTTAACTATGGCTACACCTTC	CASSPGQGVFNYGYTF
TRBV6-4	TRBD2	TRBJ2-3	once	TGTGCCAGCAGTCAATTAGCGGGGAGCACAGATACGCAGTATTTT	CASSQLAGSTDTQYF
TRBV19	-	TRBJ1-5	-	TGTGCCAGTAGTATTATGTTTGGGGCCAATCAGCCCCAGCATTTT	CASSIMFGANQPQHF
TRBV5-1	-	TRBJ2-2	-	TGCGCCAGCAGCTTAGGGGCGAACACCGGGGAGCTGTTTTTT	CASSLGANTGELFF
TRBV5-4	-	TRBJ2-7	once	TGTGCCAGCAGCTCCCCGTCCTACGAGCAGTACTTC	CASSSPSYEQYF
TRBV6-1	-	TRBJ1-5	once	TGTGCCAGCTCCACGCTAAGCAATCAGCCCCAGCATTTT	CASSTLSNQPQHF
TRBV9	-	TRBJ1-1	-	TGTGCCAGCAGCGTAGGTTTGCCGGGGAACACTGAAGCTTTCTTT	CASSVGLPGNTEAFF
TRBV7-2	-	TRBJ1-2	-	TGTGCCAGCAGCTTAGCGTACAGTTATGGCTACACCTTC	CASSLAYSYGYTF
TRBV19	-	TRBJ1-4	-	TGTGCCAGTACTCCCCAAATATTTCCAGGGGAAGCAACTAATGAAAAACTGTTTTTT	CASTPQIFPGEATNEKLFF
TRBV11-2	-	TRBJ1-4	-	TGTGCCAGCAGCTTTTTCCGTGCAACTAATGAAAAACTGTTTTTT	CASSFFRATNEKLFF
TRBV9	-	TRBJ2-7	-	TGTGCCAGCAGCGTAGGAATGACAGGTGGGGCCTACGAGCAGTACTTC	CASSVGMTGGAYEQYF
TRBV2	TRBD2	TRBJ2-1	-	TGTGCCAGCAGTGAACTAGCGGGACTGCAAAATGAGCAGTTCTTC	CASSELAGLQNEQFF
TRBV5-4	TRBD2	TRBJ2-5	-	TGTGCCAGCAGCCTACCGGGACTAGCGGTCCAAGAGACCCAGTACTTC	CASSLPGLAVQETQYF
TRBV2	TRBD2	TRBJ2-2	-	TGTGCCGGGGGACTAGCAGGAAACACCGGGGAGCTGTTTTTT	CAGGLAGNTGELFF
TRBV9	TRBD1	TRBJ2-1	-	TGTGCTTCATCTCGGGACAGGGGTAACAATGAGCAGTTCTTC	CASSRDRGNNEQFF
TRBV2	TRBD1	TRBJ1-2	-	TGTGCCAGCCTAGGACAGGGGTACTATGGCTACACCTTC	CASLGQGYYGYTF
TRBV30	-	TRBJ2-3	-	TGTGCCTGTGAAGCGACAGATACGCAGTATTTT	CACEATDTQYF
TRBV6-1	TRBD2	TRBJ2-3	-	TGTGCCAGCAGTGAAGCGAAGCGGGAGACAGATACGCAGTATTTT	CASSEAKRETDTQYF
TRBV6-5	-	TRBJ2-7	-	TGTGCCAGCAGTTACTCTAAGACACCCCCCTACGAGCAGTACTTC	CASSYSKTPPYEQYF
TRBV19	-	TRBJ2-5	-	TGTGCCAGTAGGAGGGGGACGGGAGAGACCCAGTACTTC	CASRRGTGETQYF
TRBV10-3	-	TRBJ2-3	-	TGTGCCATCAGTGAGGGTAGCCAGATCGCAGATACGCAGTATTTT	CAISEGSQIADTQYF
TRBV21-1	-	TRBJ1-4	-	TGTGCCAGCAGCACACGAAGACAGGGGGGGTACGAAAAACTGTTTTTT	CASSTRRQGGYEKLFF
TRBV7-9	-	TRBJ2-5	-	TGTGCCAGCCTCCCCACTAGACTGGATTTGGAGACCCAGTACTTC	CASLPTRLDLETQYF
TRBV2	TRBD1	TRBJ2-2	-	TGTGCCAGCAGTGAGACAGGGCGGACCGGGGAGCTGTTTTTT	CASSETGRTGELFF
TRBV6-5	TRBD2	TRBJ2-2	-	TGTGCCAGCAACCGGGGGGAGAACACCGGGGAGCTGTTTTTT	CASNRGENTGELFF
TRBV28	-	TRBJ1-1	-	TGTGCCAGCAAATCAGGGTTGAAATTGGTCGAAGCTTTCTTT	CASKSGLKLVEAFF
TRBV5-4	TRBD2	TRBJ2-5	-	TGTGCCAGCAGCACCCTTAGCGGGGCCCAAGAGACCCAGTACTTC	CASSTLSGAQETQYF
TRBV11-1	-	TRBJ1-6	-	TGTGCCAGCAGCTTGTCGTGGTACTTTGATTCACCCCTCCACTTT	CASSLSWYFDSPLHF
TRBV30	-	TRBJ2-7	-	TGTGCCTGGAGTAGAGGGCTTACTTACAGCTCCTACGAGCAGTACTTC	CAWSRGLTYSSYEQYF
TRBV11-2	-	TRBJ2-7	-	TGTGCCAGCAGGGACTTAACCTACGAGCAGTACTTC	CASRDLTYEQYF
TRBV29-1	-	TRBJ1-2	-	TGCAGCGTTGAAGATAGTTCCCTAAGACTCCGGGGCTACACCTTC	CSVEDSSLRLRGYTF
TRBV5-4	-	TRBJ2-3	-	TGTGCCAGCAGCTTGGACGCTACCACCTTCACAGATACGCAGTATTTT	CASSLDATTFTDTQYF
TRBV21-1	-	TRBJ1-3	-	TGTGCCAGCGGGGACAGGGGGCGGAACACCATATATTTT	CASGDRGRNTIYF
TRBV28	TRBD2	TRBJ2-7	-	TGTGCCAGCAGTCCGCGACCGGGACTAGCGACTACCTACGAGCAGTACTTC	CASSPRPGLATTYEQYF
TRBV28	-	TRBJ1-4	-	TGTGCCACCAAAACAGGGAGTGGATCTGAAAAACTGTTTTTT	CATKTGSGSEKLFF
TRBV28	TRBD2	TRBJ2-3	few	TGTGCCAGCAGAACCGGGGGACTAGCGGGATGGTTGGGCACAGATACGCAGTATTTT	CASRTGGLAGWLGTDTQYF
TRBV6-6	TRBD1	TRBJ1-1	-	TGTGCCACCAAAGGACAGGCGGGTACTGAAGCTTTCTTT	CATKGQAGTEAFF
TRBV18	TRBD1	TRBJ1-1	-	TGTGCCAGCTCACCCGGACAGGAAGTAAAAGCTTTCTTT	CASSPGQEVKAFF